This T cell receptor (beta chain) was observed in a study of naive and memory T cell subsets. Study-level results: Naive and memory repertoire findings lacked a ground truth for validation. Each distinct alpha or beta sequence counts as one clonotype. In naive cells, over 85% of TCR sequences were seen only once.

Both TRBC1 and TRBC2 were covered by a beta constant-region primer of two equimolar oligonucleotides. Nested alpha and beta constant-region primers with the SP2 primer drove four PCR rounds on ligated cDNA. TCRdb re-called the UMI-ligation and nested PCR reads through MiXCR, storing one row per CDR3 protein. Among around 110,000 distinct CDR3 sequences listed, roughly 36% were seen once. This clonotype has a handful of counts. Its target is unknown. Sequenced material: central memory CD4+ T cells from blood. The receptor was derived from a human donor in good health.

CDR3: CASSLDVSRNEQYF. The DNA of the CDR3 is TGTGCCAGCAGCTTAGATGTATCCAGAAACGAGCAGTACTTC. The gene calls are TRBV7-2 and TRBJ2-7; no clear D. This CDR3 contains 14 residues. V was pared by 1 base and J by 5 bases, with 12 bases between. CDR1 is SGHTA and CDR2 is FQGNSA in the germline V gene.